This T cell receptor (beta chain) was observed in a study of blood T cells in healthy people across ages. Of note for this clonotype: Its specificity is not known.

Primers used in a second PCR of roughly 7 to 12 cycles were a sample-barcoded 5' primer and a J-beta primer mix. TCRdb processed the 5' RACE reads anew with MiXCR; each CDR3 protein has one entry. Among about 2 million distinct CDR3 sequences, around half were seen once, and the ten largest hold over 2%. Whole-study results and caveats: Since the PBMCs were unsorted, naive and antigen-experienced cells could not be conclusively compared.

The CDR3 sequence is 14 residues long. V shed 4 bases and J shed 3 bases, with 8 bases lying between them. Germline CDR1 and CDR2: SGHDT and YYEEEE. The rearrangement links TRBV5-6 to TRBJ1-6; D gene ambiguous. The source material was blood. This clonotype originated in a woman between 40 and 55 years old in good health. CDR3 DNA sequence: TGTGCCAGCAGCCGAATGGACTATAATTCACCCCTCCACTTT. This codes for CASSRMDYNSPLHF.